Each of the 29 T cell receptor beta chains below was sequenced from the same sample in a study of CD8 T cells in Susac syndrome. Reverse transcription of roughly 0.45 to 1 ug RNA was performed with random hexamers. One entry per CDR3 protein, called by TCRdb with MiXCR from the immunoSEQ multiplex PCR reads. The sample has 92,000 or so distinct CDR3 sequences; 90% to 97% are singletons. Specimen: CD8+ T cells from PBMCs. The receptors come from a human donor with Susac syndrome.

The chain combines TRBV5-1 with TRBJ1-2; unclear D gene. The germline CDR1 and CDR2 sequences are SGHRS and YFSETQ. The CDR3 extends over 12 amino acids. V lost 0 bases to trimming and J lost 8 bases, with 8 bases between them. The CDR3 DNA sequence: TGCGCCAGCAGCTTGGGGGAGATAGGCTACACCTTC. It translates to CASSLGEIGYTF.

The genes are TRBV20-1 and TRBJ2-1; TRBD1 matches 7 bases. Germline trimming cut 3 bases from V and 3 bases from J; bases unmatched to any gene: 14. Germline CDR1 DFQATT, CDR2 SNEGSKA (reference sequence). The CDR3 spans 17 residues. The CDR3 spells CSASEAKGASFYNEQFF. CDR3 nucleotide sequence: TGCAGTGCTAGTGAAGCGAAGGGGGCAAGTTTCTACAATGAGCAGTTCTTC.

This chain uses TRBV30 with TRBJ2-7; TRBD1 matches 9 bases. The CDR3 length is 14 residues. Per germline, CDR1 GTSNPN and CDR2 SVGIG (reference sequence). V lost 3 bases and J lost 2; bases outside the gene matches: 5. Here the CDR3 reads CAWSEGTGTYEQYF. The DNA of the CDR3 is TGTGCCTGGAGCGAAGGGACAGGGACCTACGAGCAGTACTTC.

V usage is TRBV20-1 and J usage is TRBJ1-1; possibly TRBD1 for D (5 bases). The germline V gene has CDR1 DFQATT and CDR2 SNEGSKA (reference sequence). The V and J ends lost 6 bases and 4 bases respectively, with 21 bases between them. The CDR3 is 15 amino acids. The CDR3 DNA is TGCAGTGCGCCCCGTGGGGGGACTGGGGGCACTGAAGCTTTCTTT. Translation gives CSAPRGGTGGTEAFF.

The chain carries TRBV19 and TRBJ2-7; maybe TRBD1 (5 bases). Deletions cut 6 bases from V and 0 bases from J, with 12 bases between. CDR1 and CDR2 from the germline V gene are LNHDA and SQIVND (reference sequence). The CDR3 has 14 residues. CDR3 DNA: TGTGCCAGTAGGACAGACCCAAGCTCCTACGAGCAGTACTTC. Its protein product is CASRTDPSSYEQYF.

The V call is TRBV7-2, the J call TRBJ2-7; the D gene is possibly TRBD1 (6 bases). The CDR3 length is 15 residues. Germline CDR1 is SGHTA and CDR2 is FQGNSA. V dropped 6 bases and J dropped 3 bases, with 18 bases sitting between them. Written as DNA, the CDR3 is TGTGCCAGCAGGGAGTGGAGGACAGCTGACTACGAGCAGTACTTC. It specifies CASREWRTADYEQYF. Using reference TRBV7-2 and TRBJ2-7 for the parts outside the CDR3, the full variable domain is GAGVSQSPSNKVTEKGKDVELRCDPISGHTALYWYRQSLGQGLEFLIYFQGNSAPDKSGLPSDRFSAERTGGSVSTLTIQRTQQEDSAVYLCASREWRTADYEQYFGPGTRLTVT.

The V gene is TRBV20-1, the J gene TRBJ2-5; unclear D gene. The CDR3 extends over 15 amino acids. Trimming pared 5 bases from V and 1 base from J, leaving 17 bases between. Germline V gives CDR1 DFQATT, CDR2 SNEGSKA (reference sequence). CDR3 protein: CSAPLAESIQETQYF. In nucleotides, the CDR3 is TGCAGTGCTCCCCTGGCCGAAAGCATCCAAGAGACCCAGTACTTC.

The genes are TRBV20-1 and TRBJ2-5; D gene unclear. From germline, CDR1 is DFQATT and CDR2 SNEGSKA (reference sequence). Trimming stripped 5 bases from V and 2 bases from J, with 6 bases between. CDR3 length: 11 amino acids. CDR3 residues: CSAEFQETQYF. The CDR3 DNA is TGCAGTGCTGAGTTTCAAGAGACCCAGTACTTC.

V usage is TRBV30 and J usage is TRBJ2-2; 9 bases align to TRBD1. This CDR3 region has 15 residues. Per germline, CDR1 GTSNPN and CDR2 SVGIG (reference sequence). J was trimmed by 3 bases and V by 3 bases; bases with no gene match: 5. The CDR3 nucleotides read TGTGCCTGGAGCGTACAGGGGGCTTACACCGGGGAGCTGTTTTTT. It is translated as CAWSVQGAYTGELFF.

The chain combines TRBV12-3 or TRBV12-4 with TRBJ1-5; no firm D call. V gave up 4 bases and J gave up 10 bases, with 11 bases separating them. This CDR3 is 12 amino acids long. CDR3 nucleotide sequence: TGTGCCAGCAGTTCACCAAAAATTCCCCAGCATTTT. Translating gives CASSSPKIPQHF.

This chain joins TRBV7-8 and TRBJ2-2; tentatively, D is TRBD2 (5 bases). The CDR3 extends over 14 amino acids. Germline V lookup: CDR1 SGHVS, CDR2 FQNEAQ. Trimming took off 6 bases at V and 6 bases at J, with 14 bases between the two ends. CDR3 sequence: CASRSRTVPGELFF. The CDR3 DNA is TGTGCCAGCAGATCTCGGACTGTACCCGGGGAGCTGTTTTTT.

The rearrangement uses TRBV9 and TRBJ2-2; D remains ambiguous. V gave up 0 bases and J gave up 4 bases, with 7 bases separating them. The CDR3 is 14 residues long. Germline lookup yields CDR1 SGDLS and CDR2 YYNGEE. As DNA, the CDR3 is TGTGCCAGCAGCGTAGGAGTAGGCACCGGGGAGCTGTTTTTT. Residues: CASSVGVGTGELFF. Full variable domain (outside the CDR3, taken from reference TRBV9 and TRBJ2-2): DSGVTQTPKHLITATGQRVTLRCSPRSGDLSVYWYQQSLDQGLQFLIQYYNGEERAKGNILERFSAQQFPDLHSELNLSSLELGDSALYFCASSVGVGTGELFFGEGSRLTVL.

This clonotype was observed a single time. This rearrangement joins TRBV5-1 to TRBJ1-2; D remains ambiguous. The ends were cut back, 0 bases at V and 5 bases at J, with 11 bases in the middle. The CDR3 runs 14 residues. CDR1 and CDR2 (germline): SGHRS, YFSETQ. The CDR3 DNA follows: TGCGCCAGCAGCTTGGCAGCGGACGTATATGGCTACACCTTC. This encodes CASSLAADVYGYTF. The full variable domain, its missing parts supplied by reference TRBV5-1 and TRBJ1-2, is KAGVTQTPRYLIKTRGQQVTLSCSPISGHRSVSWYQQTPGQGLQFLFEYFSETQRNKGNFPGRFSGRQFSNSRSEMNVSTLELGDSALYLCASSLAADVYGYTFGSGTRLTVV.

The chain links TRBV5-1 to TRBJ1-4; 10 nucleotides align to TRBD1. The CDR3 has 16 residues. J was trimmed by 0 bases and V by 4 bases; bases with no gene match: 3. Germline assignment: CDR1 SGHRS and CDR2 YFSETQ. CDR3 nucleotide sequence: TGCGCCAGCAGCACCGGACAGGGGGCAACTAATGAAAAACTGTTTTTT. As protein: CASSTGQGATNEKLFF.

V usage is TRBV2 and J usage is TRBJ2-5; 8 positions match TRBD1. Trimming took 5 bases from V and 1 from J; bases not matched to a gene: 3. Germline V gene sequence: CDR1 SNHLY, CDR2 FYNNEI. The CDR3 extends over 14 amino acids. The CDR3 region has the DNA TGTGCCAGCAGTACAGGGGGAGGCCAAGAGACCCAGTACTTC. This translates into CASSTGGGQETQYF.

This clonotype was detected once. V usage is TRBV15 and J usage is TRBJ2-5; D not certain. The CDR3 totals 16 residues. Germline V gene data show CDR1 as LNHNV and CDR2 as YYDKDF (reference sequence). The V end lost 1 base, the J end lost 2 bases, and 14 bases lay between the germline ends. The CDR3 spells CATSRAARASQETQYF. As DNA, the CDR3 is TGTGCCACCAGCAGAGCAGCCCGGGCTAGTCAAGAGACCCAGTACTTC.

Only one count was recorded for this clonotype. This rearrangement joins TRBV18 to TRBJ1-2; D gene ambiguous. From germline, CDR1 is KGHSH and CDR2 LQKENI. This CDR3 has 12 residues. Trimming took 0 bases from V and 8 from J, leaving 7 bases between them. The CDR3 loop reads CASSPPQDGYTF. DNA of the CDR3: TGTGCCAGCTCACCACCTCAGGACGGCTACACCTTC.

The chain carries TRBV27 and TRBJ1-5, with TRBD1 identical over 8 bases. The CDR3 contains 15 residues. Germline V gives CDR1 MNHEY, CDR2 SMNVEV (reference sequence). Trimming removed 6 bases from V and 7 bases from J; junction bases left unmatched: 11. The CDR3 here is CASSRRTGFDQPQHF. The CDR3 nucleotides are TGTGCCAGCAGCCGACGGACAGGGTTCGACCAGCCCCAGCATTTT.

The chain has TRBV7-9 and TRBJ1-1; 7 bases agree with TRBD1. This CDR3 contains 14 residues. The V segment lost 5 bases and the J segment 4 bases; nucleotides outside the gene matches: 7. The germline V gene encodes CDR1 SEHNR and CDR2 FQNEAQ (reference sequence). The CDR3 DNA reads TGTGCCAGCAGCCCGCAGGGGGTTGGCACTGAAGCTTTCTTT. Translation gives CASSPQGVGTEAFF.

V and J are TRBV20-1 and TRBJ1-5; 9 positions match TRBD1. There are 15 residues in the CDR3. CDR1 is DFQATT, CDR2 SNEGSKA, per germline (reference sequence). The V segment lost 1 base and the J segment 7 bases; nucleotides outside the gene matches: 8. The CDR3 sequence is CSARVPGQGKQPQHF. The CDR3 DNA sequence: TGCAGTGCTAGAGTCCCGGGACAGGGTAAGCAGCCCCAGCATTTT.

The gene calls are TRBV12-5 and TRBJ1-1; TRBD1 aligns across 8 bases. The CDR3 covers 13 residues. V lost 8 bases and J lost 4; bases outside the gene matches: 6. CDR1 is LGHNT, CDR2 FRNRAP, per germline. CDR3 amino acids: CASSQQGGTEAFF. The DNA of the CDR3 is TGTGCTAGTAGCCAACAGGGGGGCACTGAAGCTTTCTTT.

This chain joins TRBV28 and TRBJ1-6; the match to TRBD1 covers 9 bases. The CDR3 is 15 amino acids. Looked up from germline, CDR1 is MDHEN and CDR2 is SYDVKM. The ends lost 4 bases at V and 10 bases at J; junction bases unmatched: 8. Written as DNA, the CDR3 is TGTGCCAGCAGTTATCCCGGGACAGGGTGGTCACCCCTCCACTTT. The encoded protein is CASSYPGTGWSPLHF.

The chain recombines TRBV18 with TRBJ2-3, with 12 bases identical to TRBD2. CDR1 and CDR2 (germline): KGHSH, LQKENI. Trimming cost V 3 bases and J 1 base; bases outside gene matches: 5. The CDR3 is 17 amino acids. The CDR3 spells CASSPTRTSGGTDTQYF. The CDR3 coding sequence is TGTGCCAGCTCACCCACCAGGACTAGCGGGGGCACAGATACGCAGTATTTT.

This clonotype has a handful of counts. The chain uses TRBV7-9 and TRBJ2-7; D possibly corresponds to TRBD2 (6 bases). Germline CDR1 is SEHNR and CDR2 is FQNEAQ (reference sequence). The V and J ends lost 3 bases and 4 bases respectively, with 13 bases between them. This CDR3 has 14 residues. CDR3 protein: CASSFPGLGYEQYF. As DNA, the CDR3 is TGTGCCAGCAGCTTTCCGGGACTGGGTTACGAGCAGTACTTC.

This chain links TRBV20-1 with TRBJ2-5, with 8 nucleotides matching TRBD2. Germline-derived CDR1 and CDR2 are DFQATT and SNEGSKA (reference sequence). This CDR3 has 16 amino acids. After removal of 0 bases from V and 5 bases from J, the junction contained 11 bases not matched to a gene. CDR3 bases: TGCAGTGCTAGAGATTTTCGGGGGGGCCCTCGGGAGACCCAGTACTTC. It yields the protein CSARDFRGGPRETQYF.

The V and J genes are TRBV29-1 and TRBJ2-7; no reliable D call. In germline, CDR1 is SQVTM, CDR2 ANQGSEA. V was trimmed by 4 bases and J by 4 bases, leaving 23 bases between them. The CDR3 has 16 residues. The CDR3 loop reads CSVGRIPKARAYEQYF. The CDR3 DNA is TGCAGCGTTGGTCGAATCCCTAAGGCCCGCGCGTACGAGCAGTACTTC.

The chain has TRBV29-1 and TRBJ2-2; a weak D match, TRBD1 (6 bases). The length of the CDR3 is 16 residues. Trimming stripped 1 base from V and 6 bases from J, with 18 bases between. Germline V gene sequence: CDR1 SQVTM, CDR2 ANQGSEA. CDR3 nucleotide sequence: TGCAGCGTTGAAGCCGGTGGGGGCGTAGGTCCCGGGGAGCTGTTTTTT. This translates into CSVEAGGGVGPGELFF.

This sequence joins TRBV29-1 and TRBJ2-7; perhaps TRBD2 as D (6 bases). The CDR3 spans 14 residues. The ends were cut back, 3 bases at V and 0 bases at J, with 12 bases in the middle. CDR1 and CDR2 from the germline V gene are SQVTM and ANQGSEA. The CDR3 DNA sequence: TGCAGCGTTGATCCGGGGGTCGGCTCCTACGAGCAGTACTTC. Translation gives CSVDPGVGSYEQYF.

V usage is TRBV4-3 and J usage is TRBJ2-7; D not certain. This CDR3 region has 13 residues. The germline CDR1 and CDR2 sequences are LGHNA and YSLEER. V lost 0 bases and J 3 bases, leaving 6 bases between the germline ends. CDR3 in amino acids: CASSQERDYEQYF. The DNA of the CDR3 is TGCGCCAGCAGCCAAGAAAGGGACTACGAGCAGTACTTC.